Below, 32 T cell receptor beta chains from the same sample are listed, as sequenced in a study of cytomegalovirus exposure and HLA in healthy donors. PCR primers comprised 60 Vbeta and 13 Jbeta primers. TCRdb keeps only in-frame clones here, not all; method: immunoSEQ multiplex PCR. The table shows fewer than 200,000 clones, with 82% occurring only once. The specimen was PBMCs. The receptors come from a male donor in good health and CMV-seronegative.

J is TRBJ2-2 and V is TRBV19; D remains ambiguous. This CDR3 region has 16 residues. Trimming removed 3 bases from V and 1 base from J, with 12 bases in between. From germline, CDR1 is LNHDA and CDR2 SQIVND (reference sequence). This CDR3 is CASSINVQRNTGELFF. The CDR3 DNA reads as TGTGCCAGTAGTATTAATGTGCAGCGGAACACCGGGGAGCTGTTTTTT.

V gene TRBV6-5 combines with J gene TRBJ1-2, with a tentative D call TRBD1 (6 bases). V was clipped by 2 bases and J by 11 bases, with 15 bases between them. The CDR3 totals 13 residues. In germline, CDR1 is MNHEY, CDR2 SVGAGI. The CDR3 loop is CASSYGGALGYTF. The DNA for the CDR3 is TGTGCCAGCAGTTACGGGGGGGCTCTGGGTTACACCTTC.

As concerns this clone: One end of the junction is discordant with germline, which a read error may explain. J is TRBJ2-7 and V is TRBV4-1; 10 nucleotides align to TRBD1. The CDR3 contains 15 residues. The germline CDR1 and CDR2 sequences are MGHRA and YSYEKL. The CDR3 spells CASSQGQGENYEQYF. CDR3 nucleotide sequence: TGTGCCAGCAGCCAAGGACAGGGGGAGAACTACGAGCAGTACTTC.

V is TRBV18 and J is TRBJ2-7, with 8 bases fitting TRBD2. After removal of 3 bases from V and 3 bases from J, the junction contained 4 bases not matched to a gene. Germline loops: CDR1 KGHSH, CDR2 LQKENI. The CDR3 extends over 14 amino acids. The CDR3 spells CASSPIGGDYEQYF. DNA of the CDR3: TGTGCCAGCTCACCCATCGGGGGGGACTACGAGCAGTACTTC.

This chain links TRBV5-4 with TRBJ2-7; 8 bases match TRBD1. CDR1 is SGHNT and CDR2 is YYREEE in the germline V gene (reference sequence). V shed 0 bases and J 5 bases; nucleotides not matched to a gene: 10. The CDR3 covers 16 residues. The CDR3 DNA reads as TGTGCCAGCAGCTTGGCCGCGGGGCAGGGGGCCCACGAGCAGTACTTC. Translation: CASSLAAGQGAHEQYF.

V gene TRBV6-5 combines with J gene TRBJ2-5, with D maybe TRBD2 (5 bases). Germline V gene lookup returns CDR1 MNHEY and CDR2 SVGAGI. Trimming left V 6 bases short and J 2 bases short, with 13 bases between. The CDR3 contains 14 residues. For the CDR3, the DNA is TGTGCCAGCAGGCCATCGGGGAGACAAGAGACCCAGTACTTC. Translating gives CASRPSGRQETQYF.

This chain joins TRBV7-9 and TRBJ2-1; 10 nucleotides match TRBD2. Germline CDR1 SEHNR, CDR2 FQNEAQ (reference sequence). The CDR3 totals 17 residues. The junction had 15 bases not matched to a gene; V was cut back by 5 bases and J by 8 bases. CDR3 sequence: CASSPGTSELTYDEQFF. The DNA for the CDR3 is TGTGCCAGCAGCCCCGGGACTAGCGAGCTCACCTATGATGAGCAGTTCTTC.

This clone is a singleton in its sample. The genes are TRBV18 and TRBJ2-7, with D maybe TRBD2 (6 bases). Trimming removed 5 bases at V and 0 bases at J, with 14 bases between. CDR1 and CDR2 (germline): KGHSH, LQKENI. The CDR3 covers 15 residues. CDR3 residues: CASSYGTLSSYEQYF. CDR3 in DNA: TGTGCCAGCTCATACGGGACTCTAAGCTCCTACGAGCAGTACTTC.

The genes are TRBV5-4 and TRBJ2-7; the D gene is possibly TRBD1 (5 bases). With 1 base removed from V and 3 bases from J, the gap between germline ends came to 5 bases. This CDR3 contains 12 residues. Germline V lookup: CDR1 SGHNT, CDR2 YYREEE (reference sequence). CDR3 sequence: CASSLRGYEQYF. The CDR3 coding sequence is TGTGCCAGCAGCTTGAGGGGCTACGAGCAGTACTTC.

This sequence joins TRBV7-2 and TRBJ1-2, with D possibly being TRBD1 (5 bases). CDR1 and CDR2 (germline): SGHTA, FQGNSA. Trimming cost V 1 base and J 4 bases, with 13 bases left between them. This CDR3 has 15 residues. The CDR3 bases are TGTGCCAGCAGCTTAGAGGTACAGGCGGTCTATGGCTACACCTTC. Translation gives CASSLEVQAVYGYTF. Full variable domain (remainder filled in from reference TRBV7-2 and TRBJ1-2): GAGVSQSPSNKVTEKGKDVELRCDPISGHTALYWYRQSLGQGLEFLIYFQGNSAPDKSGLPSDRFSAERTGGSVSTLTIQRTQQEDSAVYLCASSLEVQAVYGYTFGSGTRLTVV.

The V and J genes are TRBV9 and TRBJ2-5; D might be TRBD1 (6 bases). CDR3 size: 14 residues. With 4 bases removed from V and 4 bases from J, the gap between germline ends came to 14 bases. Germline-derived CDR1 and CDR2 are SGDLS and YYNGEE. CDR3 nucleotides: TGTGCCAGCAGCCCCCTTGGGGGCAGAGAGACCCAGTACTTC. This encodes CASSPLGGRETQYF.

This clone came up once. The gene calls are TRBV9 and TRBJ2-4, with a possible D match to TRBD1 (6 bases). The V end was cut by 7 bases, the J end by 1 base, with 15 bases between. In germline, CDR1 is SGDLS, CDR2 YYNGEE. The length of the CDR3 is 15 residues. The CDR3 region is CASGDPGDAKNIQYF. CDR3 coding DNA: TGTGCCAGCGGAGACCCAGGGGATGCCAAAAACATTCAGTACTTC.

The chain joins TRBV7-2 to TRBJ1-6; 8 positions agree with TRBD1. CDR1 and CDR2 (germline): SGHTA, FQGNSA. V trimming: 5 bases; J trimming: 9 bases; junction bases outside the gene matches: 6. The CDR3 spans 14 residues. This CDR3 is CASSRQGPGSPLHF. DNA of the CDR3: TGTGCCAGCAGCAGACAGGGGCCCGGTTCACCCCTCCACTTT.

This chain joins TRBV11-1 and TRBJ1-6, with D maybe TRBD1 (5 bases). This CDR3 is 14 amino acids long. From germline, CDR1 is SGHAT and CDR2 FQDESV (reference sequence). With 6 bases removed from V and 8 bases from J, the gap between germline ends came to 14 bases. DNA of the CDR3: TGTGCCAGCAGTCAAGGGGTTATGGATTCACCCCTCCACTTT. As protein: CASSQGVMDSPLHF.

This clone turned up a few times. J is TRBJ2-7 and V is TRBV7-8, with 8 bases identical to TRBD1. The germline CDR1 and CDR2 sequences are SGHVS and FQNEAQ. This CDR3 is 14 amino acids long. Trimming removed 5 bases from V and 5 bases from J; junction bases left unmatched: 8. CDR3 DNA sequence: TGTGCCAGCAGCCGAACTCAGGGGGCCGACGAGCAGTACTTC. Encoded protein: CASSRTQGADEQYF. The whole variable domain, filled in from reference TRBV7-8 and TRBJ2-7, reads GAGVSQSPRYKVAKRGQDVALRCDPISGHVSLFWYQQALGQGPEFLTYFQNEAQLDKSGLPSDRFFAERPEGSVSTLKIQRTQQEDSAVYLCASSRTQGADEQYFGPGTRLTVT.

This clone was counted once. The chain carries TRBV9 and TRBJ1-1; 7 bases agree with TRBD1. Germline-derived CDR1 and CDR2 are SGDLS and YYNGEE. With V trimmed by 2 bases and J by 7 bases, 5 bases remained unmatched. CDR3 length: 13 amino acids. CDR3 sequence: CASSVEGAGEAFF. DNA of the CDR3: TGTGCCAGCAGCGTTGAGGGGGCCGGTGAAGCTTTCTTT.

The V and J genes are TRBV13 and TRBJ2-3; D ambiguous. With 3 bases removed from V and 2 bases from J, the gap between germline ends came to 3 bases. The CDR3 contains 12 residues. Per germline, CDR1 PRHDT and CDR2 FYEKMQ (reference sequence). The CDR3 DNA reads TGTGCCAGCAGCTTCCTCACAGATACGCAGTATTTT. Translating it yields CASSFLTDTQYF.

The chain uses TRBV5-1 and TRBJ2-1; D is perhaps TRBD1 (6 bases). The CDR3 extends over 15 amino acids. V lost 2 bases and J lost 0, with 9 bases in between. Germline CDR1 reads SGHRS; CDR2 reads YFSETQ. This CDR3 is CASSLQGSSYNEQFF. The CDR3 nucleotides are TGCGCCAGCAGCTTACAGGGTAGCTCCTACAATGAGCAGTTCTTC.

The CDR3 DNA follows: TGTGCCAGCAGCCAGGGCGGTGGGGCCAACGTCCTGACTTTC. It specifies CASSQGGGANVLTF. The chain is built from TRBV7-2 and TRBJ2-6; TRBD1 might be the D (5 bases). The CDR3 contains 14 residues. Germline V CDR1 and CDR2: SGHTA, FQGNSA. The V end was cut by 5 bases, the J end by 3 bases, with 8 bases between.

DNA of the CDR3: TGCGCCAGCAGCTTGGGCACCGGGACAGCTAACTATGGCTACACCTTC. Protein sequence: CASSLGTGTANYGYTF. V gene TRBV5-1 combines with J gene TRBJ1-2; 7 bases match TRBD1. After removal of 0 bases from V and 0 bases from J, the junction contained 5 bases not matched to a gene. CDR1 SGHRS and CDR2 YFSETQ come from the germline V gene. The CDR3 covers 16 residues.

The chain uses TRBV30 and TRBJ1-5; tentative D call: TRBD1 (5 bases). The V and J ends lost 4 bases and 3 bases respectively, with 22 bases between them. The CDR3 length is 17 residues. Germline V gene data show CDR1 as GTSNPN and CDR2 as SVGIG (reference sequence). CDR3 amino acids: CAWTSARTQVFNQPQHF. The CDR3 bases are TGTGCCTGGACATCCGCAAGAACACAGGTTTTCAATCAGCCCCAGCATTTT.

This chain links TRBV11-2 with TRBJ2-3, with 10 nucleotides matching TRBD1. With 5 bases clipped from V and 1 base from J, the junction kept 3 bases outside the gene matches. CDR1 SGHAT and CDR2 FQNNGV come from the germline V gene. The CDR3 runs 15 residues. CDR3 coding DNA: TGTGCCAGCAGCGTCGGACAGGGGGGCACAGATACGCAGTATTTT. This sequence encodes CASSVGQGGTDTQYF.

CDR3 in amino acids: CASSGRGRVNTEAFF. Here the CDR3 DNA reads TGTGCCAGCAGTGGCAGGGGGCGGGTGAACACTGAAGCTTTCTTT. The chain carries TRBV6-6 and TRBJ1-1, with 8 positions matching TRBD1. The CDR3 contains 15 residues. After removal of 5 bases from V and 0 bases from J, the junction contained 5 bases not matched to a gene. Germline assignment: CDR1 MNHNY and CDR2 SVGAGI (reference sequence).

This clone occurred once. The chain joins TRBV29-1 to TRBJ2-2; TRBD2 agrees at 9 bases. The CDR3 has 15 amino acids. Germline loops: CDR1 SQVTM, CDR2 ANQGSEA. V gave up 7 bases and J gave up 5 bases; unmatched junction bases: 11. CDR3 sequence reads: CSAYSGSEITGELFF. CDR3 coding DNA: TGCAGCGCCTATAGCGGGAGCGAGATAACCGGGGAGCTGTTTTTT.

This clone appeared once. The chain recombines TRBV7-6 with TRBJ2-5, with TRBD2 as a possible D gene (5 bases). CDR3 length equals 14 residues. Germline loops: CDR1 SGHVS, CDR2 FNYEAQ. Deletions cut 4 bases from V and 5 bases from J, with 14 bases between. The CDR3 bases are TGTGCCAGCAGCTCGTCCGGCGGGCCGGAGACCCAGTACTTC. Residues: CASSSSGGPETQYF.

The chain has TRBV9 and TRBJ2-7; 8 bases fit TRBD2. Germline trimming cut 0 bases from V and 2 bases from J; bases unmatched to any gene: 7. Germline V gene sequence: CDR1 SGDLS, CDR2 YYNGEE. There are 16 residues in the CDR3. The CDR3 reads CASSVAGLANTYEQYF. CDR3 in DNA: TGTGCCAGCAGCGTAGCTGGACTAGCTAATACCTACGAGCAGTACTTC.

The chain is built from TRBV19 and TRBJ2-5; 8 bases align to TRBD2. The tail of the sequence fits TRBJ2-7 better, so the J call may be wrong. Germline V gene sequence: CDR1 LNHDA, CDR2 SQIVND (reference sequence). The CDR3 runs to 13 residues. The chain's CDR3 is CASSIQAGDEQYF. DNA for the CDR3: TGTGCCAGTAGTATCCAAGCGGGAGACGAGCAGTACTTC.

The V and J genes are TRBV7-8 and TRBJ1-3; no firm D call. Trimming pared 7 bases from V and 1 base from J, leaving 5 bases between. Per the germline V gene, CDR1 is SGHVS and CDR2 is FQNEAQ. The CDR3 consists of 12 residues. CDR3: CASTLSGNTIYF. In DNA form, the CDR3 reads TGTGCCAGCACCCTATCTGGAAACACCATATATTTT.

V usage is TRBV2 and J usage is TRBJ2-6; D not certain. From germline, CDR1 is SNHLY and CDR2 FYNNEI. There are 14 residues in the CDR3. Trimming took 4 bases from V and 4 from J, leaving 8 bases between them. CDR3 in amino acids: CASSAARGANVLTF. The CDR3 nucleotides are TGTGCCAGCAGTGCCGCTAGAGGGGCCAACGTCCTGACTTTC.

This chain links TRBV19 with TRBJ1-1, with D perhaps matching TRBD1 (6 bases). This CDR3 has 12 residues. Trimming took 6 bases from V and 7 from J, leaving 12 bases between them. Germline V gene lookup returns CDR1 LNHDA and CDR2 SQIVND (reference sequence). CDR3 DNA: TGTGCCAGTAGGGCAGGGGTGATTGAAGCTTTCTTT. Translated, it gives CASRAGVIEAFF.

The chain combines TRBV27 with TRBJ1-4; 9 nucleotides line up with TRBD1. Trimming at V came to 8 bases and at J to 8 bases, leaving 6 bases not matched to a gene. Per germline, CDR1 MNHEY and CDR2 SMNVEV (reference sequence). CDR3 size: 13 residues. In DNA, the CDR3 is TGTGCCAGCTCCCGACAGGGGGGAGAAAAACTGTTTTTT. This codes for CASSRQGGEKLFF.

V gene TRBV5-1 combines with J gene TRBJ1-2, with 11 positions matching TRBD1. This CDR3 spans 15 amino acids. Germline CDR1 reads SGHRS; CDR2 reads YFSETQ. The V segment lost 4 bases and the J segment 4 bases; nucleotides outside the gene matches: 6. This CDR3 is CASSPPGQGVYGYTF. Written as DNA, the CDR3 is TGCGCCAGCAGCCCCCCGGGACAGGGGGTCTATGGCTACACCTTC.